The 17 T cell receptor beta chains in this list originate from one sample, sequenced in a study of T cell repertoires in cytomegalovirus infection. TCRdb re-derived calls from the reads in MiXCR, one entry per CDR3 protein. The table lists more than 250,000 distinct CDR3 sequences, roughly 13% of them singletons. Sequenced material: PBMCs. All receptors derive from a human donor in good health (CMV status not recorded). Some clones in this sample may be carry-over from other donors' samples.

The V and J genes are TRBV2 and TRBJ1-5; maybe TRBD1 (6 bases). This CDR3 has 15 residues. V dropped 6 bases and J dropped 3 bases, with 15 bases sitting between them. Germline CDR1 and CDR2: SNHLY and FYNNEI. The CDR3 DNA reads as TGTGCCAGCAGAACCCTCGGGACACCCAATCAGCCCCAGCATTTT. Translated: CASRTLGTPNQPQHF.

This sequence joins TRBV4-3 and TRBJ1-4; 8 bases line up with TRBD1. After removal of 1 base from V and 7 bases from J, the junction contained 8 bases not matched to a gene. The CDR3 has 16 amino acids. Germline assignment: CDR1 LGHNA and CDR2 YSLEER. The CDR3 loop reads CASSQGPTGVGEKLFF. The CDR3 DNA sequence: TGCGCCAGCAGCCAAGGCCCGACAGGGGTGGGTGAAAAACTGTTTTTT.

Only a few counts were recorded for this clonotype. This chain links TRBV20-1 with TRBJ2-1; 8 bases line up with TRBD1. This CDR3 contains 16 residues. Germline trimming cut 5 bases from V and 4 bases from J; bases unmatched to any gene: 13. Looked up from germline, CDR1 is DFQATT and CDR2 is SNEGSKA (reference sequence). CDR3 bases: TGCAGTGCTCGGGCCTACCCGGGACAGGTATACAATGAGCAGTTCTTC. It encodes CSARAYPGQVYNEQFF.

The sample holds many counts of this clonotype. CDR3 sequence: CASSQGKTGELFF. The CDR3 bases are TGTGCCAGCAGCCAGGGAAAAACCGGGGAGCTGTTTTTT. The rearrangement links TRBV7-2 to TRBJ2-2, with a possible D match to TRBD1 (5 bases). The germline V gene has CDR1 SGHTA and CDR2 FQGNSA. CDR3 length: 13 amino acids. V was shortened by 5 bases and J by 5 bases, with 9 bases between the two germline ends. Supplemented by reference TRBV7-2 and TRBJ2-2, the full variable domain reads GAGVSQSPSNKVTEKGKDVELRCDPISGHTALYWYRQSLGQGLEFLIYFQGNSAPDKSGLPSDRFSAERTGGSVSTLTIQRTQQEDSAVYLCASSQGKTGELFFGEGSRLTVL.

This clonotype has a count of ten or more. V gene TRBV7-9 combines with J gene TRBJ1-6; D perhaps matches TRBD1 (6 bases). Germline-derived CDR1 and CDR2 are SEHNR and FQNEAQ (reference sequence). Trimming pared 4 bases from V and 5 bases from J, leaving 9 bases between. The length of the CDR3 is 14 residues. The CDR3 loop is CASSSDSDNSPLHF. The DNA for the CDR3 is TGTGCCAGCAGCTCGGACAGCGATAATTCACCCCTCCACTTT.

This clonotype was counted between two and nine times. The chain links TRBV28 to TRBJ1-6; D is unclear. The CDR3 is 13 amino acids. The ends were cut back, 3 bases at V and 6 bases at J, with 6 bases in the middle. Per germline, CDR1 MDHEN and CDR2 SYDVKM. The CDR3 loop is CASSFDRNSPLHF. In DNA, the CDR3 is TGTGCCAGCAGTTTCGACCGTAATTCACCCCTCCACTTT.

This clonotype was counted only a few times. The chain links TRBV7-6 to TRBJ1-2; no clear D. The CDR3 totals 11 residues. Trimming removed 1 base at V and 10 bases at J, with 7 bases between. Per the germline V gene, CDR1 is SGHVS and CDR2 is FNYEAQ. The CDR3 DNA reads TGTGCCAGCAGCTTAGAGCGGGTCTACACCTTC. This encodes CASSLERVYTF.

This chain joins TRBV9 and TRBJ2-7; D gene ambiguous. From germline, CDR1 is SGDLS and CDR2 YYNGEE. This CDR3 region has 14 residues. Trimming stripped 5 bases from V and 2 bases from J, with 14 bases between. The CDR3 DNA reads TGTGCCAGCAGTGGGGTAGGAAGGCCCTACGAGCAGTACTTC. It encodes CASSGVGRPYEQYF. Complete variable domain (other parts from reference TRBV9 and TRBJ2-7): DSGVTQTPKHLITATGQRVTLRCSPRSGDLSVYWYQQSLDQGLQFLIQYYNGEERAKGNILERFSAQQFPDLHSELNLSSLELGDSALYFCASSGVGRPYEQYFGPGTRLTVT.

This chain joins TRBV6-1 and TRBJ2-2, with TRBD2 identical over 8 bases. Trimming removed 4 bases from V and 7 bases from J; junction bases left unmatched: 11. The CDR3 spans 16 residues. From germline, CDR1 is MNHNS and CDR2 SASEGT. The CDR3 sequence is CASSAPGREDVGELFF. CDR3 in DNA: TGTGCCAGCAGTGCACCCGGGCGGGAGGACGTCGGGGAGCTGTTTTTT.

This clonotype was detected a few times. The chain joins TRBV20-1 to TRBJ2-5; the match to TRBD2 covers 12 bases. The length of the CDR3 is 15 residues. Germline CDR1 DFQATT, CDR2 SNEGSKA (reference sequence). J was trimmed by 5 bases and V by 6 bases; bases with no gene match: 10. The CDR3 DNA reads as TGCAGTGCCAGTACTAGCGGGGGGTCCGGGGAGACCCAGTACTTC. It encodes CSASTSGGSGETQYF.

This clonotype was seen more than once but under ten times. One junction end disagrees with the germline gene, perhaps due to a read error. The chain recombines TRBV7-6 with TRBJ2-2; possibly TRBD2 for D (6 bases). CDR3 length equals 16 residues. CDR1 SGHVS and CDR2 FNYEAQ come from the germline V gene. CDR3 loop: CASSLAVQVTPGELFF. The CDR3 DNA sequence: TGTGCTAGCAGCTTAGCGGTTCAGGTCACCCCCGGGGAGCTGTTTTTT. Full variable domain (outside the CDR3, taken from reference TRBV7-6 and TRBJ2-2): GAGVSQSPRYKVTKRGQDVALRCDPISGHVSLYWYRQALGQGPEFLTYFNYEAQQDKSGLPNDRFSAERPEGSISTLTIQRTEQRDSAMYRCASSLAVQVTPGELFFGEGSRLTVL.

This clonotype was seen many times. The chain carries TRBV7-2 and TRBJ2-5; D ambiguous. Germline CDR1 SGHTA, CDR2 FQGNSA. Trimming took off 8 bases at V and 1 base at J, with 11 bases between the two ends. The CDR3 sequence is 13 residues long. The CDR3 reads CASQVHLQETQYF. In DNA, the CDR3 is TGTGCCAGCCAAGTACATCTCCAAGAGACCCAGTACTTC.

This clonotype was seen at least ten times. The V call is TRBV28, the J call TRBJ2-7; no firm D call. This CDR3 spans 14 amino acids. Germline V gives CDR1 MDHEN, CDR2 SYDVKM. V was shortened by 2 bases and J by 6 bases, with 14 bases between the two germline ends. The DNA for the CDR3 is TGTGCCAGCAGTTTAAGTCTAGTCAAAGGCGAGCAGTACTTC. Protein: CASSLSLVKGEQYF.

This chain's CDR3 is CASNKKQGETGELFF. DNA for the CDR3: TGTGCCAGTAACAAAAAACAGGGGGAGACCGGGGAGCTGTTTTTT. This rearrangement joins TRBV19 to TRBJ2-2; 8 positions agree with TRBD1. Germline trimming cut 7 bases from V and 5 bases from J; bases unmatched to any gene: 9. The length of the CDR3 is 15 residues. Germline values: CDR1 LNHDA, CDR2 SQIVND (reference sequence).

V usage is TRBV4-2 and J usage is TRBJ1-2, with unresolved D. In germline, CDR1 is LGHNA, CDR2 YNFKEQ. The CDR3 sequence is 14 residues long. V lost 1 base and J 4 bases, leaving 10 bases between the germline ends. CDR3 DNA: TGTGCCAGCAGCCAAGCGACGGAGCCCTATGGCTACACCTTC. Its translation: CASSQATEPYGYTF.

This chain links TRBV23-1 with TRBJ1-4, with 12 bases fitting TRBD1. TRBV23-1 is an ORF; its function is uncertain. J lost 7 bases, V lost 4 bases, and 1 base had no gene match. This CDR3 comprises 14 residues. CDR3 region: CASSLGQGAEKLFF. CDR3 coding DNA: TGCGCCAGCAGTCTGGGACAGGGGGCTGAAAAACTGTTTTTT.

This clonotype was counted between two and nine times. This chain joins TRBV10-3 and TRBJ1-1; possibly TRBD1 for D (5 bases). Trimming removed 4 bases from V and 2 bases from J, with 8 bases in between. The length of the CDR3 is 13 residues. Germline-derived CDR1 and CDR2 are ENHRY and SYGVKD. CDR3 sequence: CAISGQINTEAFF. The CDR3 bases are TGTGCCATCAGTGGACAGATAAACACTGAAGCTTTCTTT.